What follows are 17 T cell receptor beta chains derived from one specimen sequenced in a study of human T cells and chemical hapten exposure. The time point here: patch test 3, about 24 weeks after DPC sensitization. The treatment: therapeutic diphenylcyclopropenone sensitization with weekly scalp DPC. Total RNA was isolated from unfractionated whole blood. TCRdb ran MiXCR on the RACE reads and lists one entry per CDR3 protein. The sample yields 38,000 or so distinct CDR3 sequences, 9% to 9.5% seen once. The material was whole blood, obtained in connection with sensitization to the hapten diphenylcyclopropenone (DPC). These receptors all stem from a man aged 45 to 65 with alopecia areata. Some clones in this sample may be carry-over from other donors' samples.

This clonotype was seen repeatedly, ten times or more. The rearrangement links TRBV9 to TRBJ1-1; 7 bases agree with TRBD1. From germline, CDR1 is SGDLS and CDR2 YYNGEE. This CDR3 contains 13 residues. J was trimmed by 5 bases and V by 4 bases; bases with no gene match: 5. The CDR3 reads CASSPGGRTEAFF. The CDR3 DNA sequence: TGTGCCAGCAGCCCAGGGGGTCGAACTGAAGCTTTCTTT.

The J gene is TRBJ1-1, the V gene TRBV29-1, with a weak D call TRBD1 (5 bases). Germline V gene lookup returns CDR1 SQVTM and CDR2 ANQGSEA. V was pared by 7 bases and J by 2 bases, with 14 bases between. This CDR3 region has 13 residues. The CDR3, as DNA: TGCAGCGCGGCGGAGGGGACTAACACTGAAGCTTTCTTT. Translated, it gives CSAAEGTNTEAFF. The full variable domain, its missing parts supplied by reference TRBV29-1 and TRBJ1-1, is SAVISQKPSRDICQRGTSLTIQCQVDSQVTMMFWYRQQPGQSLTLIATANQGSEATYESGFVIDKFPISRPNLTFSTLTVSNMSPEDSSIYLCSAAEGTNTEAFFGQGTRLTVV.

This clonotype was observed a few times. This chain uses TRBV7-6 with TRBJ2-1; D gene unclear. The CDR3 extends over 13 amino acids. Germline V gene data show CDR1 as SGHVS and CDR2 as FNYEAQ. The V and J ends lost 1 base and 5 bases respectively, with 6 bases between them. The CDR3 here is CASSLGPDNEQFF. In DNA, the CDR3 is TGTGCCAGCAGCTTAGGTCCTGACAATGAGCAGTTCTTC.

Only a few counts were recorded for this clonotype. V and J are TRBV9 and TRBJ2-1; either TRBD1 or TRBD2 may fit D (5 bases each). Looked up from germline, CDR1 is SGDLS and CDR2 is YYNGEE. The CDR3 is 14 residues long. V was cut by 4 bases and J by 5 bases, with 13 bases left in between. This CDR3 reads CASSLTGTDNEQFF. The CDR3 DNA follows: TGTGCCAGCAGCTTAACCGGGACCGACAATGAGCAGTTCTTC.

This clonotype was seen at least ten times. This chain uses TRBV28 with TRBJ2-7; 16 nucleotides line up with TRBD2. V lost 5 bases and J lost 0; bases outside the gene matches: 4. The germline V gene has CDR1 MDHEN and CDR2 SYDVKM. The CDR3 is 17 amino acids. The CDR3 region has the DNA TGTGCCAGCAGTCCCGGGACTAGCGGGAGGGTCTCCTACGAGCAGTACTTC. It yields the protein CASSPGTSGRVSYEQYF.

The CDR3 DNA sequence: TGCAGCGTAGACAGGGCAGGCGAGCAGTACTTC. Translated: CSVDRAGEQYF. V gene TRBV29-1 combines with J gene TRBJ2-7, with 7 bases identical to TRBD1. CDR3 size: 11 residues. Germline CDR1 is SQVTM and CDR2 is ANQGSEA. J lost 6 bases, V lost 6 bases, and 5 bases had no gene match.

The J gene is TRBJ2-1, the V gene TRBV7-3; 11 bases align to TRBD2. CDR1 and CDR2 from the germline V gene are SGHTA and FQGTGA. The CDR3 covers 16 residues. The junction had 7 bases not matched to a gene; V was cut back by 4 bases and J by 5 bases. CDR3 loop: CASSSLAGGTHNEQFF. The CDR3 region has the DNA TGTGCCAGCAGCTCATTAGCGGGAGGGACCCACAATGAGCAGTTCTTC.

The rearrangement uses TRBV29-1 and TRBJ2-3, with TRBD2 identical over 9 bases. CDR3 length: 14 amino acids. J gave up 3 bases and V 4 bases, and 5 bases lay outside the gene matches. Germline V gene lookup returns CDR1 SQVTM and CDR2 ANQGSEA. The CDR3 loop reads CSVASGRLTDTQYF. CDR3 in DNA: TGCAGCGTTGCCAGCGGGAGGCTTACAGATACGCAGTATTTT.

This clonotype was detected many times. The J gene is TRBJ2-5, the V gene TRBV12-2; the table calls TRBD1, which could not be checked here. TRBV12-2 has pseudogene status. This CDR3 spans 22 amino acids. The CDR3: CASRLERLSNARPQLKQETQYF. DNA of the CDR3: TGTGCAAGTCGCTTAGAACGGCTTTCTAATGCACGCCCACAATTAAAACAAGAGACCCAGTACTTC.

This chain connects TRBV12-3 or TRBV12-4 to TRBJ1-2; D unclear. The length of the CDR3 is 16 residues. V shed 6 bases and J shed 0 bases, with 17 bases lying between them. The chain's CDR3 is CASSPRLCQANYGYTF. CDR3 DNA: TGTGCCAGCAGCCCCAGGCTGTGTCAAGCTAACTATGGCTACACCTTC.

There are many counts of this clonotype. The chain uses TRBV15 and TRBJ2-1; no clear D. V shed 3 bases and J shed 0 bases, with 18 bases lying between them. From germline, CDR1 is LNHNV and CDR2 YYDKDF (reference sequence). The CDR3 spans 18 residues. The CDR3 sequence: CATSRVRPSDISYNEQFF. The DNA of the CDR3 is TGTGCCACCAGCAGGGTTAGGCCTTCCGATATCTCCTACAATGAGCAGTTCTTC.

The chain carries TRBV5-1 and TRBJ2-1; 7 nucleotides agree with TRBD2. Trimming removed 4 bases from V and 2 bases from J; junction bases left unmatched: 6. CDR3 length equals 15 residues. Germline V gene sequence: CDR1 SGHRS, CDR2 YFSETQ. CDR3 sequence reads: CASSPSGEAYNEQFF. DNA of the CDR3: TGCGCCAGCAGCCCCAGCGGGGAGGCCTACAATGAGCAGTTCTTC.

The chain recombines TRBV7-2 with TRBJ2-1; 7 bases are a match to TRBD2. CDR3 length: 13 residues. CDR1 is SGHTA and CDR2 is FQGNSA in the germline V gene. Trimming removed 5 bases from V and 9 bases from J; junction bases left unmatched: 7. The CDR3 reads CASSPWTSGEQFF. The DNA of the CDR3 is TGTGCCAGCAGCCCTTGGACTAGTGGTGAGCAGTTCTTC. Together with reference TRBV7-2 and TRBJ2-1, the CDR3 gives the full variable domain: GAGVSQSPSNKVTEKGKDVELRCDPISGHTALYWYRQSLGQGLEFLIYFQGNSAPDKSGLPSDRFSAERTGGSVSTLTIQRTQQEDSAVYLCASSPWTSGEQFFGPGTRLTVL.

Sample share makes this clonotype medium-sized (0.01 to 0.1%). V usage is TRBV7-9 and J usage is TRBJ2-7, with 9 bases lining up with TRBD1. The CDR3 extends over 14 amino acids. V was pared by 5 bases and J by 4 bases, with 6 bases of the junction left unmatched. CDR1 is SEHNR, CDR2 FQNEAQ, per germline (reference sequence). CDR3 sequence (DNA): TGTGCCAGCAGCCCGGACAGGGGAGGATACGAGCAGTACTTC. Protein: CASSPDRGGYEQYF. Full variable domain (rest looked up from reference TRBV7-9 and TRBJ2-7): DTGVSQNPRHKITKRGQNVTFRCDPISEHNRLYWYRQTLGQGPEFLTYFQNEAQLEKSRLLSDRFSAERPKGSFSTLEIQRTEQGDSAMYLCASSPDRGGYEQYFGPGTRLTVT.

This clonotype was observed at least ten times. This chain connects TRBV6-6 to TRBJ2-1; 9 nucleotides align to TRBD2. The J segment lost 4 bases and the V segment lost 2 bases, leaving 3 bases of the junction unmatched. The CDR3 runs to 15 residues. CDR1 is MNHNY and CDR2 is SVGAGI in the germline V gene (reference sequence). CDR3 region: CASSYTAGGYNEQFF. The CDR3 DNA follows: TGTGCCAGCAGTTACACGGCGGGAGGGTACAATGAGCAGTTCTTC.

V and J are TRBV29-1 and TRBJ1-5, with a tentative D call TRBD1 (6 bases). Germline values: CDR1 SQVTM, CDR2 ANQGSEA. Trimming left V 6 bases short and J 3 bases short, with 21 bases between. The CDR3 is 16 amino acids. CDR3 in amino acids: CSVTLGGGSYNQPQHF. CDR3 nucleotides: TGCAGCGTCACCCTCGGAGGGGGGTCCTACAATCAGCCCCAGCATTTT.

At least ten counts were recorded for this clonotype. V and J are TRBV5-1 and TRBJ2-7; TRBD1 agrees at 7 bases. V lost 0 bases to trimming and J lost 2 bases; unmatched junction nucleotides: 5. CDR1 is SGHRS and CDR2 is YFSETQ in the germline V gene. This CDR3 region has 15 residues. This CDR3 reads CASSLAGTVPYEQYF. DNA of the CDR3: TGCGCCAGCAGCTTGGCCGGGACAGTCCCCTACGAGCAGTACTTC.